This TCR beta chain was observed in a study of blood T cell repertoires in COVID-19 (TCRdb year 2020). Context from the whole study: Samples from collaborators originated in the United States, Italy and Spain and spanned both the acute and convalescent phases of COVID-19. A de-identified subject ID, COVID-19 status, age in years and sex were almost always included in the sample metadata. The prospective study material was composed of cDNA or gDNA derived from T cells, B-cell-depleted T cells, or PBMCs. The repertoires were released in a freely available public database intended as a resource for research on the immune response to SARS-CoV-2. Deeply sampled blood TCRbeta repertoires from subjects exposed to, actively infected with, or recovered from COVID-19 were included in the dataset. Where available, HLA class I and class II types were obtained from metadata supplied by the sample provider rather than from assay-based typing. Samples were obtained from the ongoing ImmuneRACE study (first 160 participants) and from roughly 1,300 subjects provided by 6 global collaborators.

What the work shows at the level of the full study, not this receptor alone: The amount of clinical and demographic metadata varied by source and participant and was provided uncurated.

Whole blood was collected in K2EDTA tubes by collaborating institutions according to the institutions' own protocols. Collaborator samples were shipped for TCRbeta analysis as frozen whole blood, isolated PBMCs, or DNA extracted from either sample type. This clone was counted once. Its antigen remains unidentified. No much larger clone is present one base from it, and per-base qualities are unavailable. TCRbeta CDR3 regions were amplified from genomic DNA by means of the immunoSEQ Assay, a bias-controlled multiplex PCR. Concerning the study's data processing: Nucleated cell counts per sample were estimated from amplification of reference gene primers within the assay. To quantify the absolute abundance of each unique TCRbeta CDR3 rearrangement, sequence reads were collapsed and filtered. For each sample, productive Simpson clonality was calculated as the square root of Simpson's diversity index across productive rearrangements. As stored in TCRdb, this immuneACCESS dataset retains in-frame rearrangements with V and J assigned. A fraction of the clones does not appear; measured against another copy, unresolved V genes explain less than half of the discrepancy, and the remainder lacks a known reason. V and J calls and clone size follow that table, whereas D and trimming were derived from the DNA. The sample includes under 30,000 clones, with roughly 84% observed a single time. 24% of the sample is in the top ten clones.

What was sequenced was peripheral blood. The receptor was isolated from a human donor in a cohort sampled during active COVID-19.

The CDR3: CAWTLGHHHEQYF. The DNA is TGTGCCTGGACCCTTGGACACCACCACGAGCAGTACTTC. This chain is built from TRBV30 and TRBJ2-7, with TRBD1 as a weak D call on 5 bases. The V end loses 4 bases and the J end loses 5 bases, and a stretch of 15 bases separates them. The CDR1 and CDR2 encoded by the germline V gene (reference sequence) are GTSNPN and SVGIG. The CDR3, cysteine through phenylalanine, is 13 amino acids long. Only CDR3 DNA is held: 39 bases, read in frame from base 1.